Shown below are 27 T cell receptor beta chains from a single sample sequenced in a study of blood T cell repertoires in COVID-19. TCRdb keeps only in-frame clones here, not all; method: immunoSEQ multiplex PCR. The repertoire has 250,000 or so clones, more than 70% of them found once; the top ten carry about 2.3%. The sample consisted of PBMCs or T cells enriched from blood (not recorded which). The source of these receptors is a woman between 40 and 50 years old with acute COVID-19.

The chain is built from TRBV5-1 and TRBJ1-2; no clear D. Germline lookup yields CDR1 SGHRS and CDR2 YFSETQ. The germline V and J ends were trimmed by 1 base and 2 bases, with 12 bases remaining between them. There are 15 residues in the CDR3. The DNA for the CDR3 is TGCGCCAGCAGCTTGAGTGTGCAGTCGAACTATGGCTACACCTTC. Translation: CASSLSVQSNYGYTF.

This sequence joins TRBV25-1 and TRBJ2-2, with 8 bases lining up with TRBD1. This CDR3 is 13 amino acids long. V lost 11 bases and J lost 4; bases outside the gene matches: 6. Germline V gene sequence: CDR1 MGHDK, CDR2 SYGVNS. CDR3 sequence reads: CASGQDLTGELFF. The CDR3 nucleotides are TGTGCCTCGGGACAGGACCTCACCGGGGAGCTGTTTTTT.

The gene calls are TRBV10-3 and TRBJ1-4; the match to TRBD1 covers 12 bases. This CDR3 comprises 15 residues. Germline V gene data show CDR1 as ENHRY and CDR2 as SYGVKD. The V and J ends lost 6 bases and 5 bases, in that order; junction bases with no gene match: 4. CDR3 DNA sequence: TGTGCCATCAGCCGGGACAGGGGGCAAAATGAAAAACTGTTTTTT. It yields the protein CAISRDRGQNEKLFF.

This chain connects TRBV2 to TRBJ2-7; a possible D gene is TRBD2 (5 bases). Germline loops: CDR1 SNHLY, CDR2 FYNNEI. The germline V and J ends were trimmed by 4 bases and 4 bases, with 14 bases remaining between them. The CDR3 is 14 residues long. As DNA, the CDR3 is TGTGCCAGCAGTGCGAGAGGGCTTACTTACGAGCAGTACTTC. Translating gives CASSARGLTYEQYF.

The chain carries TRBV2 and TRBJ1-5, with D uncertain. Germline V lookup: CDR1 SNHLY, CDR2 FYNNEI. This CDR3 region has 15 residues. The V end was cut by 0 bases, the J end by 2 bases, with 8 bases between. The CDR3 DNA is TGTGCCAGCAGTGAAGCGGGGAGAGGCAATCAGCCCCAGCATTTT. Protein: CASSEAGRGNQPQHF.

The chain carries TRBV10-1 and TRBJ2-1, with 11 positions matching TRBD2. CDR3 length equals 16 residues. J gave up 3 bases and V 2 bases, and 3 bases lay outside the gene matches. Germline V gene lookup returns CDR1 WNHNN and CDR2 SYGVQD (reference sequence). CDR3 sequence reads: CASSETSGGLYNEQFF. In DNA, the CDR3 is TGCGCCAGCAGTGAGACTAGCGGGGGTCTCTACAATGAGCAGTTCTTC.

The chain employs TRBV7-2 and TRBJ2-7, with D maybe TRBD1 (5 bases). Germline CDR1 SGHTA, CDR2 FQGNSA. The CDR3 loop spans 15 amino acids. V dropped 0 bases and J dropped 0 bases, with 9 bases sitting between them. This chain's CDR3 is CASSLAPGISYEQYF. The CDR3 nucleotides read TGTGCCAGCAGCTTAGCGCCAGGGATCTCCTACGAGCAGTACTTC.

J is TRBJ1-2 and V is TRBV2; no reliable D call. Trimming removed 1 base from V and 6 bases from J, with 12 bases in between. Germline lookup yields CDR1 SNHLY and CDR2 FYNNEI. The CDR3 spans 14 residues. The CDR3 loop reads CASSEGTDGDGYTF. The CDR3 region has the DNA TGTGCCAGCAGTGAAGGAACAGACGGCGATGGCTACACCTTC.

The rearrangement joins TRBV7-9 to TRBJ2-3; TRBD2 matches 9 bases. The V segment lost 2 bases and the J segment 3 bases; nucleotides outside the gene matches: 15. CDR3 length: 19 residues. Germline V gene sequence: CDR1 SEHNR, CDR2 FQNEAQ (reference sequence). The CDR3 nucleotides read TGTGCCAGCAGCTTACCCCTCTCTCTGCGGGAGGGCAGGACAGATACGCAGTATTTT. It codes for CASSLPLSLREGRTDTQYF.

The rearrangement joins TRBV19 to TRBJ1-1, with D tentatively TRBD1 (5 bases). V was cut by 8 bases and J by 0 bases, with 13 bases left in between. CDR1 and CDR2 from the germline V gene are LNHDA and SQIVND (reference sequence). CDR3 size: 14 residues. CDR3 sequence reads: CASELGTVNTEAFF. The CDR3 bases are TGTGCCAGTGAACTAGGGACTGTGAACACTGAAGCTTTCTTT.

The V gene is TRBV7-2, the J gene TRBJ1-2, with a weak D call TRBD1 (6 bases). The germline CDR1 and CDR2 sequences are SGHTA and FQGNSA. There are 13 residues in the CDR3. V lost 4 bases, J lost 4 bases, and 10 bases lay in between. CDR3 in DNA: TGTGCCAGCAGCTGGGACATTAGCTATGGCTACACCTTC. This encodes CASSWDISYGYTF.

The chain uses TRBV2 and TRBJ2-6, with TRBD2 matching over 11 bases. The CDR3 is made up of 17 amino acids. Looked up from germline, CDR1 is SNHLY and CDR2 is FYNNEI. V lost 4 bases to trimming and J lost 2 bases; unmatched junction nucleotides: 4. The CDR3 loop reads CASSAASGGTGANVLTF. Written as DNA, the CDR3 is TGTGCCAGCAGTGCCGCTAGCGGGGGGACTGGGGCCAACGTCCTGACTTTC.

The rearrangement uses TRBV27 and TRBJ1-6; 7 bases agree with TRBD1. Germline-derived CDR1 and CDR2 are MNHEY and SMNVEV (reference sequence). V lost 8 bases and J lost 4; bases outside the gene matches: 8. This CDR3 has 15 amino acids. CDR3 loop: CASGAETGYNSPLHF. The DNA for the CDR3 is TGTGCCAGCGGGGCTGAGACAGGGTATAATTCACCCCTCCACTTT.

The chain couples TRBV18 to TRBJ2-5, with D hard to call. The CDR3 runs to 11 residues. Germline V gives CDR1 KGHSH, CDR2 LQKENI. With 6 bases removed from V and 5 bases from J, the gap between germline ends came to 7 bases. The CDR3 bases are TGTGCCAGCTCCCCGCAGGAGACCCAGTACTTC. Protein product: CASSPQETQYF.

CDR3 loop: CASRTGGTQETQYF. The DNA for the CDR3 is TGCGCCAGCAGGACAGGGGGAACCCAAGAGACCCAGTACTTC. The gene calls are TRBV5-1 and TRBJ2-5, with 9 bases aligning to TRBD1. CDR3 length equals 14 residues. CDR1 is SGHRS and CDR2 is YFSETQ in the germline V gene. Trimming at V came to 5 bases and at J to 1 base, leaving 3 bases not matched to a gene. The whole variable domain, filled in from reference TRBV5-1 and TRBJ2-5, reads KAGVTQTPRYLIKTRGQQVTLSCSPISGHRSVSWYQQTPGQGLQFLFEYFSETQRNKGNFPGRFSGRQFSNSRSEMNVSTLELGDSALYLCASRTGGTQETQYFGPGTRLLVL.

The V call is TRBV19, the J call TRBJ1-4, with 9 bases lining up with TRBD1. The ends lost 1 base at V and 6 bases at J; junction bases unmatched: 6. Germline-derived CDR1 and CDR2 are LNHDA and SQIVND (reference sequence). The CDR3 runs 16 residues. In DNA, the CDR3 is TGTGCCAGTAGTATAGTTTTCGGGACAGGGTATGAAAAACTGTTTTTT. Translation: CASSIVFGTGYEKLFF.

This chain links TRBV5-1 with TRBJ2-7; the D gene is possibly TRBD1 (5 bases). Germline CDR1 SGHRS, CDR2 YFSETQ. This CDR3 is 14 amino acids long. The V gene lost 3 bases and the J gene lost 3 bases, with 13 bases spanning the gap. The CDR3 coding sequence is TGCGCCAGCAGCTCTGCGGACAAGGGCTACGAGCAGTACGTC. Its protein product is CASSSADKGYEQYV.

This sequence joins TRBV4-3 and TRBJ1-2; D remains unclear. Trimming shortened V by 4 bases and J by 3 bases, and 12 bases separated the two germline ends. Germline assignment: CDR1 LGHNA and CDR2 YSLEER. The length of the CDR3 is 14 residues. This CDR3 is CASSPEVEYYGYTF. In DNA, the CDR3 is TGCGCCAGCAGCCCCGAGGTGGAATACTATGGCTACACCTTC.

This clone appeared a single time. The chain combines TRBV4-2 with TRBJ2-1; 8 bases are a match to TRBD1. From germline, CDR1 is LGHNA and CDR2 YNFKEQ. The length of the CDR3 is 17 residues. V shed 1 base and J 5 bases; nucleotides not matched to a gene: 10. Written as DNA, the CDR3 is TGTGCCAGCAGCCAAGTCGGGAGACAGGGGTCCCACAATGAGCAGTTCTTC. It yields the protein CASSQVGRQGSHNEQFF.

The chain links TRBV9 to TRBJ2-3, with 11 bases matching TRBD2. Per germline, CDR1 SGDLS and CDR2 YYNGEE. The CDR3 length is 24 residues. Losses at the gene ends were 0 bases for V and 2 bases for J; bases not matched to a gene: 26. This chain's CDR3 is CASSVGVRGWLAGGPILDTDTQYF. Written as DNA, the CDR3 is TGTGCCAGCAGCGTAGGGGTAAGAGGATGGCTAGCGGGGGGACCAATACTAGACACAGATACGCAGTATTTT.

The CDR3 DNA follows: TGTGCCAGCAGCGTAGCCGGGACTAGCATCCAAGAGACCCAGTACTTC. This encodes CASSVAGTSIQETQYF. The V gene is TRBV9, the J gene TRBJ2-5; 9 positions match TRBD2. CDR3 length: 16 residues. Looked up from germline, CDR1 is SGDLS and CDR2 is YYNGEE. The V gene end was trimmed by 0 bases and the J gene end by 1 base; junction bases not matched to a gene: 4. The whole variable domain, remainder taken from reference TRBV9 and TRBJ2-5, is DSGVTQTPKHLITATGQRVTLRCSPRSGDLSVYWYQQSLDQGLQFLIQYYNGEERAKGNILERFSAQQFPDLHSELNLSSLELGDSALYFCASSVAGTSIQETQYFGPGTRLLVL.

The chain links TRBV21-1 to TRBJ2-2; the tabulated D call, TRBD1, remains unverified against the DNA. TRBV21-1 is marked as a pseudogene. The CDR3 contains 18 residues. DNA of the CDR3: TGTGCCAGCAGCAAAGCGCTAAGGGGACAGGGGACCACCGGGGAGCTGTTTTTT. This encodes CASSKALRGQGTTGELFF.

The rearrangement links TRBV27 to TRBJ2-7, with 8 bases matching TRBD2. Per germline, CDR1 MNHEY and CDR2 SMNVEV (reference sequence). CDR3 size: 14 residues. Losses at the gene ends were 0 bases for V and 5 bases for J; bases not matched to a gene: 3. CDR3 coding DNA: TGTGCCAGCAGTTTATCAGCGGGAGTCGACGAGCAGTACGTC. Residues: CASSLSAGVDEQYV.

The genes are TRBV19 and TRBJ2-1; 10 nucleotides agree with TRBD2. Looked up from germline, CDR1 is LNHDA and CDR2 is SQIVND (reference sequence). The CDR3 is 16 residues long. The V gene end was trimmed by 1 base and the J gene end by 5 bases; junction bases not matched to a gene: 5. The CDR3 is CASSIVAAGGDNEQFF. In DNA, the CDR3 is TGTGCCAGTAGTATAGTTGCAGCGGGGGGGGACAATGAGCAGTTCTTC.

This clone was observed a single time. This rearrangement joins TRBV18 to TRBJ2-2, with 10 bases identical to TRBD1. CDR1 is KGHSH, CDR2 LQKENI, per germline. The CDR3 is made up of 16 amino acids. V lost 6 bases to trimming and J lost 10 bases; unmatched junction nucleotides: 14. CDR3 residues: CASSIRPGTGELELFF. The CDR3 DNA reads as TGTGCCAGCTCGATCCGTCCCGGGACAGGGGAACTGGAGCTGTTTTTT.

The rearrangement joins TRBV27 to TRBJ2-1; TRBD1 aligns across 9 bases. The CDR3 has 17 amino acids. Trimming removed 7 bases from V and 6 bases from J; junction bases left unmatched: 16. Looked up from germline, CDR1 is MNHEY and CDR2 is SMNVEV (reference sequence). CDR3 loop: CASTFLTGTGMLNEQFF. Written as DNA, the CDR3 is TGTGCCAGCACCTTTCTTACCGGGACAGGGATGCTCAATGAGCAGTTCTTC.

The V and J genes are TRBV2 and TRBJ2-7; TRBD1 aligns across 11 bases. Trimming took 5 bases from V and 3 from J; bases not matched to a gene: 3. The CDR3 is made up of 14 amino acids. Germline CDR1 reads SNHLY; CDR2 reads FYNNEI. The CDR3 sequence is CASSRGTGGYEQYF. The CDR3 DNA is TGTGCCAGCAGTAGAGGGACAGGGGGCTACGAGCAGTACTTC.